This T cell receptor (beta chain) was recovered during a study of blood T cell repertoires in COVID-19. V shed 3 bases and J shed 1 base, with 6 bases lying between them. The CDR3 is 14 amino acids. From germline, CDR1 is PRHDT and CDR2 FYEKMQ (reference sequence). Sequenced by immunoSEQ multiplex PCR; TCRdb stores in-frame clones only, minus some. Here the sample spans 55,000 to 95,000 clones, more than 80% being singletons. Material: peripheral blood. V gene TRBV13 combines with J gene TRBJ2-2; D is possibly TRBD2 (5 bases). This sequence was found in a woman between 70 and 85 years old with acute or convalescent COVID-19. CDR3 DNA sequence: TGTGCCAGCAGCTTCGGGAAGAACACCGGGGAGCTGTTTTTT. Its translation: CASSFGKNTGELFF.